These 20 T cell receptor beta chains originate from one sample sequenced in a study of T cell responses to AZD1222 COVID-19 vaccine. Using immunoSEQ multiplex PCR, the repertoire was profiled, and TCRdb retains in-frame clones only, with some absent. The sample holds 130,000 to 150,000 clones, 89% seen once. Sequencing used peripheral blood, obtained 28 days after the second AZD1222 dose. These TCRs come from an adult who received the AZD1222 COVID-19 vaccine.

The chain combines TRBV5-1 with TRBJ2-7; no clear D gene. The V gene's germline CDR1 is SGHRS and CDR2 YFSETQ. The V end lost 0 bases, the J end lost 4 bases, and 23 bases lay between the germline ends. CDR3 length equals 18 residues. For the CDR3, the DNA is TGCGCCAGCAGCTTGGCCAAGGAGTCGAGCCAGCCCATGTACGAGCAGTACTTC. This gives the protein CASSLAKESSQPMYEQYF.

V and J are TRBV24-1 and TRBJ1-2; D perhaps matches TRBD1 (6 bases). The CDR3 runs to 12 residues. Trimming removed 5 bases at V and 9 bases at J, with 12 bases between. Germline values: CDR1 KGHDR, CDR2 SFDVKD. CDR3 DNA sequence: TGTGCCACCAGTGCCTACAGGGACAGCTACACCTTC. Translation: CATSAYRDSYTF.

The CDR3 region is CASSRQSSIGTEAFF. In DNA form, the CDR3 reads TGTGCCAGTAGCAGACAGTCATCAATAGGGACTGAAGCTTTCTTT. This chain uses TRBV19 with TRBJ1-1, with a possible D match to TRBD1 (5 bases). The CDR3 loop spans 15 amino acids. V dropped 6 bases and J dropped 5 bases, with 19 bases sitting between them. Germline CDR1 is LNHDA and CDR2 is SQIVND (reference sequence).

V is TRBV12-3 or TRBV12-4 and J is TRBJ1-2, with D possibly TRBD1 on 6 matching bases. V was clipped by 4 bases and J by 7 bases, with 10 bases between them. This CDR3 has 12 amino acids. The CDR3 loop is CASSYRVVGYTF. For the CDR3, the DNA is TGTGCCAGCAGTTACAGGGTAGTTGGCTACACCTTC.

The CDR3 loop is CASSHGNGGGPEFF. CDR3 in DNA: TGTGCCAGCAGCCATGGGAATGGGGGAGGGCCGGAGTTCTTC. The chain joins TRBV9 to TRBJ2-1; 7 bases fit TRBD2. Germline assignment: CDR1 SGDLS and CDR2 YYNGEE. J was trimmed by 14 bases and V by 4 bases; bases with no gene match: 15. The CDR3 has 14 residues.

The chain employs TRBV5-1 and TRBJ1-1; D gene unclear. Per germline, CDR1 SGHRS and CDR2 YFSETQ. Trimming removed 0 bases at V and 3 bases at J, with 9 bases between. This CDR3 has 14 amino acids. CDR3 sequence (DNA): TGCGCCAGCAGCTTGGAACCTAGGGACACTGAAGCTTTCTTT. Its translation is CASSLEPRDTEAFF.

The CDR3 DNA sequence: TGTGCCATCCGGGGGACTAGCGGGAGCTCCTACGAGCAGTACTTC. It specifies CAIRGTSGSSYEQYF. The chain joins TRBV10-3 to TRBJ2-7; 14 bases align to TRBD2. The J segment lost 0 bases and the V segment lost 8 bases, leaving 3 bases of the junction unmatched. Per germline, CDR1 ENHRY and CDR2 SYGVKD. The length of the CDR3 is 15 residues.

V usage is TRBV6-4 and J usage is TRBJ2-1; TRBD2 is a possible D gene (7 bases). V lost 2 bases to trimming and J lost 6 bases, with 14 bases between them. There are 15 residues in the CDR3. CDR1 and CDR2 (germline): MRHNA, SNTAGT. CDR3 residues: CASSDALGGGNEQFF. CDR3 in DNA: TGTGCCAGCAGTGACGCACTAGGGGGGGGCAATGAGCAGTTCTTC.

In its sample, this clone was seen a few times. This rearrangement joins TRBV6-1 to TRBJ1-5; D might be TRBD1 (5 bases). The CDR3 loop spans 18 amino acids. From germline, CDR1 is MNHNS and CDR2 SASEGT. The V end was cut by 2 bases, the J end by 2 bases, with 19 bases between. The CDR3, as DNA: TGTGCCAGCAGTGAATCGGTTCGGCTGAGGGGACGCAATCAGCCCCAGCATTTT. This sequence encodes CASSESVRLRGRNQPQHF.

This chain's CDR3 is CASSSLRREQYF. For the CDR3, the DNA is TGTGCCAGCAGTTCCCTCAGGCGGGAGCAGTACTTC. V and J are TRBV12-3 or TRBV12-4 and TRBJ2-7; D not resolved. With 4 bases removed from V and 7 bases from J, the gap between germline ends came to 11 bases. The CDR3 totals 12 residues.

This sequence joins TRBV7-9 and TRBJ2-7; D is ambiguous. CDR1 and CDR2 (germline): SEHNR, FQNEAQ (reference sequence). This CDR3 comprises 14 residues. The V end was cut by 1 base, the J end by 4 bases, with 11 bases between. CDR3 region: CASSLEVAPYEQYF. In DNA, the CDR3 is TGTGCCAGCAGCTTAGAGGTGGCACCGTACGAGCAGTACTTC.

In DNA form, the CDR3 reads TGTGCCTTGGTTGGGACTACCCGCACAGATACGCAGTATTTT. As protein: CALVGTTRTDTQYF. The chain links TRBV30 to TRBJ2-3; 7 bases align to TRBD2. CDR1 and CDR2 (germline): GTSNPN, SVGIG (reference sequence). The ends lost 7 bases at V and 1 base at J; junction bases unmatched: 8. The CDR3 spans 14 residues.

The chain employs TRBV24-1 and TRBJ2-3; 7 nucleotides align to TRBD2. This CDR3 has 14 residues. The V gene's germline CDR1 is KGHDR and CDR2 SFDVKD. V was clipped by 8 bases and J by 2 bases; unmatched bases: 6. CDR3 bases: TGTGCCACCAAACCTAGCGGATTCACAGATACGCAGTATTTT. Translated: CATKPSGFTDTQYF.

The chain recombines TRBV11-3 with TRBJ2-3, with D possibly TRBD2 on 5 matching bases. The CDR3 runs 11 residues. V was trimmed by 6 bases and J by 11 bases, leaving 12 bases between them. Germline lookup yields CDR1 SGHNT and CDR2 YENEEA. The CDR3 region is CASSAGKKQYF. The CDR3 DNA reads TGTGCCAGCAGTGCCGGGAAGAAGCAGTATTTT.

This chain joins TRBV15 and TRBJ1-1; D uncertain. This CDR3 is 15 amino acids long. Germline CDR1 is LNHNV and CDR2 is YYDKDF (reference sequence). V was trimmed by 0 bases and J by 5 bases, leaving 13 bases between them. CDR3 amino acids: CATSREHGLGTEAFF. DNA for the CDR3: TGTGCCACCAGCAGAGAACACGGTTTGGGAACTGAAGCTTTCTTT.

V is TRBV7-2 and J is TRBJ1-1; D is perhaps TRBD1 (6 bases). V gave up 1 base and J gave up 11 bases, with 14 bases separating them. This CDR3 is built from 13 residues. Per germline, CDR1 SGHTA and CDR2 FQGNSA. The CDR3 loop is CASSLGGGPKAFF. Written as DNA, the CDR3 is TGTGCCAGCAGCTTAGGTGGGGGGCCGAAGGCTTTCTTT.

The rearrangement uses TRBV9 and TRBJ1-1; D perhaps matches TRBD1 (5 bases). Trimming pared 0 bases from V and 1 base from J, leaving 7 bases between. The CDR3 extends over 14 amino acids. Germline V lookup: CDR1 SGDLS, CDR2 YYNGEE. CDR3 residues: CASSVAGTNTEAFF. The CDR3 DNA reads TGTGCCAGCAGCGTAGCTGGGACGAACACTGAAGCTTTCTTT.

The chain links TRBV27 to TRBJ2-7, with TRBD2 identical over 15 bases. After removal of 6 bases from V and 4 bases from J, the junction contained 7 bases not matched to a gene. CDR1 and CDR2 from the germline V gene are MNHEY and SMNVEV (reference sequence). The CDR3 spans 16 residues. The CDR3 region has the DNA TGTGCCAGCAGACCGGGACTAGCGGGAGGCGGTTACGAGCAGTACTTC. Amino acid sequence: CASRPGLAGGGYEQYF.

CDR3 protein: CASSQDGRRETQYF. For the CDR3, the DNA is TGCGCCAGCAGCCAAGACGGACGGCGGGAGACCCAGTACTTC. The chain uses TRBV4-1 and TRBJ2-5; no firm D call. From germline, CDR1 is MGHRA and CDR2 YSYEKL. The CDR3 is made up of 14 amino acids. Trimming removed 0 bases at V and 5 bases at J, with 10 bases between.

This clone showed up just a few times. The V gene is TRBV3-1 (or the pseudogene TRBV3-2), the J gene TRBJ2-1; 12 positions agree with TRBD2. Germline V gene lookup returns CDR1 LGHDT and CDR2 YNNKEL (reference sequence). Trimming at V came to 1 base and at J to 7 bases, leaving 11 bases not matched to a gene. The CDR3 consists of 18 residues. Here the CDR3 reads CASSQARVGLAGGNEQFF. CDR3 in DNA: TGTGCCAGCAGCCAAGCCCGGGTTGGGCTAGCGGGAGGGAATGAGCAGTTCTTC.